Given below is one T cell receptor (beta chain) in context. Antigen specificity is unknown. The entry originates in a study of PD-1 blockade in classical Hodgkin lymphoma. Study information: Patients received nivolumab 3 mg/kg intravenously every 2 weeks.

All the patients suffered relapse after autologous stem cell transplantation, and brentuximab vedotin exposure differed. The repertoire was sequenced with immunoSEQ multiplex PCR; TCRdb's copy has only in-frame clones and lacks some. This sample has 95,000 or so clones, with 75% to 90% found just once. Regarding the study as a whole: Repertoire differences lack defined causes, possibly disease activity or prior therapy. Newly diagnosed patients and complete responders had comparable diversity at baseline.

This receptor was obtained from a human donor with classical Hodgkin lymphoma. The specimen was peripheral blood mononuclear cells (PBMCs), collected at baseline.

In DNA, the CDR3 is TGCGCCAGCAGCTTGGGCCGTAGCACAGATACGCAGTATTTT. Translation gives CASSLGRSTDTQYF. The rearrangement links TRBV5-1 to TRBJ2-3; D gene unclear. This CDR3 is 14 amino acids long. With 0 bases removed from V and 0 bases from J, the gap between germline ends came to 5 bases. The V gene's germline CDR1 is SGHRS and CDR2 YFSETQ.